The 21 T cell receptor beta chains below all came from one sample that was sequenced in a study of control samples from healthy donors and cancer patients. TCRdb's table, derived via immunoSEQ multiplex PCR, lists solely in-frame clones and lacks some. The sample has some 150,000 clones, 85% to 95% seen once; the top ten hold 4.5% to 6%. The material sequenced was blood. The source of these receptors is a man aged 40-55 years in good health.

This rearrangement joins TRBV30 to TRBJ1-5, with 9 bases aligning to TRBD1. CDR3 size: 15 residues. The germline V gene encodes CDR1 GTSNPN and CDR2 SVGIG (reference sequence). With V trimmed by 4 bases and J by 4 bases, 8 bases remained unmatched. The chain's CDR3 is CAWIPPDRGNQPQHF. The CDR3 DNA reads TGTGCCTGGATTCCCCCCGACAGGGGGAATCAGCCCCAGCATTTT.

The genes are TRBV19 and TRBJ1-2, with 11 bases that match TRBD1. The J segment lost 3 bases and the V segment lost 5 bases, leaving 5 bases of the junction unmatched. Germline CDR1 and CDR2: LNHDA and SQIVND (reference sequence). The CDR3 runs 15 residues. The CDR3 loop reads CASSPGTGGDYGYTF. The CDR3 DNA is TGTGCCAGTAGTCCCGGGACAGGGGGGGACTATGGCTACACCTTC.

CDR3: CATSPYMNTEAFF. CDR3 nucleotides: TGTGCCACCTCTCCTTATATGAACACTGAAGCTTTCTTT. This rearrangement joins TRBV6-6 to TRBJ1-1; D gene uncertain. CDR3 size: 13 residues. Germline lookup yields CDR1 MNHNY and CDR2 SVGAGI (reference sequence). With 10 bases removed from V and 0 bases from J, the gap between germline ends came to 12 bases.

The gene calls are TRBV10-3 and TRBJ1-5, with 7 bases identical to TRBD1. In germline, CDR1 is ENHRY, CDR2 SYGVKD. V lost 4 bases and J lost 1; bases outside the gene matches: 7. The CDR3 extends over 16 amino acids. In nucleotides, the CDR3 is TGTGCCATCAGTGCCTCCGCACAGGGGAGCAATCAGCCCCAGCATTTT. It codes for CAISASAQGSNQPQHF.

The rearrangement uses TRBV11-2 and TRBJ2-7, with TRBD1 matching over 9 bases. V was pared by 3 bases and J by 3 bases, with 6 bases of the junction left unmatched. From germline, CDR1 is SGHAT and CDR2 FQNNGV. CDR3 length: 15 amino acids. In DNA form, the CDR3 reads TGTGCCAGCAGCTTGGGGGGACAGGGTATCTACGAGCAGTACTTC. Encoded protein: CASSLGGQGIYEQYF.

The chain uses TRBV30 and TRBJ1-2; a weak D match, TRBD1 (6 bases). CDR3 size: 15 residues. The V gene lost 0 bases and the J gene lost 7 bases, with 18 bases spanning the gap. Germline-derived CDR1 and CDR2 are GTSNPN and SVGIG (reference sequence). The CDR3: CAWSVPPQGTTGYTF. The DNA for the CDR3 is TGTGCCTGGAGTGTGCCCCCACAGGGTACTACTGGCTACACCTTC.

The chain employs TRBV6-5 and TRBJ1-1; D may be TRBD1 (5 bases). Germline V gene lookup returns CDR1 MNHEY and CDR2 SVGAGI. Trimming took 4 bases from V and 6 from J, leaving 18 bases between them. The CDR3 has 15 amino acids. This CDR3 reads CASSFIRDPRAEAFF. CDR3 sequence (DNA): TGTGCCAGCAGTTTTATTCGGGACCCTCGAGCTGAAGCTTTCTTT.

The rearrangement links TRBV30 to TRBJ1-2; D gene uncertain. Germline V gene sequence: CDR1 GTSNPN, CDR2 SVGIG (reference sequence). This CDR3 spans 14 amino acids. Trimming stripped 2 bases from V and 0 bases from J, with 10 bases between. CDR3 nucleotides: TGTGCCTGGAGTTCGGGTGGAGCTAACTATGGCTACACCTTC. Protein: CAWSSGGANYGYTF.

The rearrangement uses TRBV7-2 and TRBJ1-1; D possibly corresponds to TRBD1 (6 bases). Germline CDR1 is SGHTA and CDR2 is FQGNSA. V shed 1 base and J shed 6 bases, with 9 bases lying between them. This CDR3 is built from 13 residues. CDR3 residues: CASSLVRGAEAFF. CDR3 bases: TGTGCCAGCAGCTTAGTAAGGGGGGCTGAAGCTTTCTTT. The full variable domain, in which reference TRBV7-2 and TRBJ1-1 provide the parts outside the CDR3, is GAGVSQSPSNKVTEKGKDVELRCDPISGHTALYWYRQSLGQGLEFLIYFQGNSAPDKSGLPSDRFSAERTGGSVSTLTIQRTQQEDSAVYLCASSLVRGAEAFFGQGTRLTVV.

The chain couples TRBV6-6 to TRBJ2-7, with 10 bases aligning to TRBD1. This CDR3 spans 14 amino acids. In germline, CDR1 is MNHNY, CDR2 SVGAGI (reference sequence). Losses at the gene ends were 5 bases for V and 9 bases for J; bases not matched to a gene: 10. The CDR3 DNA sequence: TGTGCCAGCAGTCCCGGGACAGGGGAAAGAAGGCAGTACTTC. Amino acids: CASSPGTGERRQYF.

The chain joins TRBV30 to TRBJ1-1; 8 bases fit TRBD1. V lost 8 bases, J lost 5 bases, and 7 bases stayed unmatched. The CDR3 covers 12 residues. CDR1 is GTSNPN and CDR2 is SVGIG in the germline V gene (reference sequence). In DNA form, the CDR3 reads TGTGCCGGGACAGGTGACCGGACTGAAGCTTTCTTT. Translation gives CAGTGDRTEAFF.

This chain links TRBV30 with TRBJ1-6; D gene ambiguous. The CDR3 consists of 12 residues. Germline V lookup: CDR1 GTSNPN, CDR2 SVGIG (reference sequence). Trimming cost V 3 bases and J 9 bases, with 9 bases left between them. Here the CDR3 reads CAWSSGGSPLHF. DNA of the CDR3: TGTGCCTGGAGCTCAGGTGGTTCACCCCTCCACTTT. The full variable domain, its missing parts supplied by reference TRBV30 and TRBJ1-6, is SQTIHQWPATLVQPVGSPLSLECTVEGTSNPNLYWYRQAAGRGLQLLFYSVGIGQISSEVPQNLSASRPQDRQFILSSKKLLLSDSGFYLCAWSSGGSPLHFGNGTRLTVT.

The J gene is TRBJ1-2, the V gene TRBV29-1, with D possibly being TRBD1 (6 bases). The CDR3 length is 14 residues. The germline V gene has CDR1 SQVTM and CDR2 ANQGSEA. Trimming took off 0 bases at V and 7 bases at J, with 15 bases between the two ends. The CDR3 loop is CSVEDSQGLGGYTF. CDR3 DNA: TGCAGCGTTGAAGATTCGCAGGGGTTGGGTGGCTACACCTTC.

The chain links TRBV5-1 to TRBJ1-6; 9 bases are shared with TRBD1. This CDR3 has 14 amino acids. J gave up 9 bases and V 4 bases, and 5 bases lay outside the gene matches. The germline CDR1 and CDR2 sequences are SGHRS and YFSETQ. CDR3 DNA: TGCGCCAGCAGCACAACAGGGGGCGGTTCACCCCTCCACTTT. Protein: CASSTTGGGSPLHF.

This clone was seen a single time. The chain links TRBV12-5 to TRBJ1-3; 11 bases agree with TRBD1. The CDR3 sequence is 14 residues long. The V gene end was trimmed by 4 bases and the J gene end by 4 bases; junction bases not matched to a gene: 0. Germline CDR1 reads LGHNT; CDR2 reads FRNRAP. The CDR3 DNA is TGTGCTAGTGGTTGGACAGGGGGCGGAAACACCATATATTTT. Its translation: CASGWTGGGNTIYF.

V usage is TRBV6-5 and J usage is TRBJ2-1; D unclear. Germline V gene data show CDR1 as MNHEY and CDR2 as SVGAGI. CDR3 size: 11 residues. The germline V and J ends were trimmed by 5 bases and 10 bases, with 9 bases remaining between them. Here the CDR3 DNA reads TGTGCCAGCAGTCACTTACTCGAGCAGTTCTTC. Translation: CASSHLLEQFF.

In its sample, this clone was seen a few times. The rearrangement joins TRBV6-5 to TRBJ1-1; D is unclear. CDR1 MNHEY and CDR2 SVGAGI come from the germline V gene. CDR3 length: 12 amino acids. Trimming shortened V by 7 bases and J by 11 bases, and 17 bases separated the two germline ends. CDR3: CASITSFGLAFF. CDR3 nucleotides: TGTGCCAGCATTACCTCATTCGGGTTGGCTTTCTTT.

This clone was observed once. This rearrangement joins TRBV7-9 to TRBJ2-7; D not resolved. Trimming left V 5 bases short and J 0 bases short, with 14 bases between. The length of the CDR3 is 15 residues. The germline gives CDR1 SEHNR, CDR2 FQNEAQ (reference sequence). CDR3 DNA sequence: TGTGCCAGCAGCCCCGACACCAGGATCTCCTACGAGCAGTACTTC. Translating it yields CASSPDTRISYEQYF.

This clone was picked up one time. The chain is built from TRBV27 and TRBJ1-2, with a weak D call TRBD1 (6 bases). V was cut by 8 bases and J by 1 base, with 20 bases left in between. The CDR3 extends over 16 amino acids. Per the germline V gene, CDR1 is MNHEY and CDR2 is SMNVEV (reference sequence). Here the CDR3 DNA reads TGTGCCAGCGCCTTTCTTACAGGGAATTATAACTATGGCTACACCTTC. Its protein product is CASAFLTGNYNYGYTF.

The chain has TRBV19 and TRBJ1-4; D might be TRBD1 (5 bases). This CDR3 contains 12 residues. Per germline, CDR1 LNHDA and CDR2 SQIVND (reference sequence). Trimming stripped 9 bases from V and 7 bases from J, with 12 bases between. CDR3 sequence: CASSTRGEKLFF. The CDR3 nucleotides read TGTGCCAGCTCCACGAGGGGTGAAAAACTGTTTTTT.

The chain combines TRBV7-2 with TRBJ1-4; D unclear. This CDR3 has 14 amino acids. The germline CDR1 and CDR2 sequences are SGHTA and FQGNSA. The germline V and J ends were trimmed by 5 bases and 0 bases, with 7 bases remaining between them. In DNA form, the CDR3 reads TGTGCCAGCAGCCTACGGGCAACTAATGAAAAACTGTTTTTT. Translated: CASSLRATNEKLFF.